This entry is about one TCR beta chain. This entry comes from a study of OX40 agonist ivuxolimab in advanced cancers. Sequencing was performed with immunoSEQ multiplex PCR; in TCRdb, only in-frame clones are kept and a portion is missing. Here the sample spans approximately 33,000 clones, approximately 90% being singletons. This CDR3 contains 16 residues. CDR1 is SGHAT, CDR2 FQNNGV, per germline. The V end was cut by 5 bases, the J end by 0 bases, with 16 bases between. The source material was CD4+ or CD8+ T cells sorted from blood, sampled in a trial of the OX40 agonist ivuxolimab. The source of this sequence is an adult with an advanced solid tumor such as melanoma, head and neck, liver or kidney cancer. This rearrangement joins TRBV11-2 to TRBJ1-1; D uncertain. This chain's CDR3 is CASSLRSDILNTEAFF. The CDR3 DNA sequence: TGTGCCAGCAGCCTTCGTTCCGACATATTGAACACTGAAGCTTTCTTT.